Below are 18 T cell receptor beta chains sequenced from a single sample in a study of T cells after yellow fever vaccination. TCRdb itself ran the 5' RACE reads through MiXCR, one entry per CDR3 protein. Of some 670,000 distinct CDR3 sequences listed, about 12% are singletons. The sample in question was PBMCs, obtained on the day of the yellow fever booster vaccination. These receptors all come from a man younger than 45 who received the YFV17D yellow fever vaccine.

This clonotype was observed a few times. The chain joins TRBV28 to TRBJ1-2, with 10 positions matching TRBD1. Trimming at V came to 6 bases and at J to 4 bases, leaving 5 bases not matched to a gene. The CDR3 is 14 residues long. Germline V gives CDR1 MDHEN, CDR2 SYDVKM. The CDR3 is CASRGTGAGYGYTF. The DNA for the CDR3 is TGTGCCAGCAGGGGGACAGGGGCTGGCTATGGCTACACCTTC.

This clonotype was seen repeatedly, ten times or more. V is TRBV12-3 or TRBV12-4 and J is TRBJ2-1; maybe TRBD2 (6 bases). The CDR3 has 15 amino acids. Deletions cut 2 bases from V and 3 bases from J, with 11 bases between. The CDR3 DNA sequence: TGTGCCAGCAGTTTAATCACTAGCAGCTACAATGAGCAGTTCTTC. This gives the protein CASSLITSSYNEQFF.

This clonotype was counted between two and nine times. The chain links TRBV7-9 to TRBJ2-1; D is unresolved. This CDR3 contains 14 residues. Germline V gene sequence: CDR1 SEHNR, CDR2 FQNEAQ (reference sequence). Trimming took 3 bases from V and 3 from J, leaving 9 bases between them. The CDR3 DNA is TGTGCCAGCAGCTTTACAGCGAACTACAATGAGCAGTTCTTC. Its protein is CASSFTANYNEQFF. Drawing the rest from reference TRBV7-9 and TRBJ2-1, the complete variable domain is DTGVSQNPRHKITKRGQNVTFRCDPISEHNRLYWYRQTLGQGPEFLTYFQNEAQLEKSRLLSDRFSAERPKGSFSTLEIQRTEQGDSAMYLCASSFTANYNEQFFGPGTRLTVL.

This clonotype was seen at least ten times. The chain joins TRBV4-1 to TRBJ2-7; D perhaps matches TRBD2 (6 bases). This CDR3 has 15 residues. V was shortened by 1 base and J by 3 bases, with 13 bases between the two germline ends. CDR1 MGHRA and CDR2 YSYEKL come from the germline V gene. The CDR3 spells CASSQGRAGSYEQYF. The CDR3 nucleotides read TGCGCCAGCAGCCAAGGTAGGGCCGGGAGCTACGAGCAGTACTTC.

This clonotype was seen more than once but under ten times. The CDR3: CSARDLNSGYEQYF. For the CDR3, the DNA is TGCAGTGCTAGAGATCTTAATAGCGGGTACGAGCAGTACTTC. This chain joins TRBV20-1 and TRBJ2-7; TRBD2 aligns across 7 bases. J was trimmed by 4 bases and V by 0 bases; bases with no gene match: 6. In germline, CDR1 is DFQATT, CDR2 SNEGSKA (reference sequence). The CDR3 sequence is 14 residues long.

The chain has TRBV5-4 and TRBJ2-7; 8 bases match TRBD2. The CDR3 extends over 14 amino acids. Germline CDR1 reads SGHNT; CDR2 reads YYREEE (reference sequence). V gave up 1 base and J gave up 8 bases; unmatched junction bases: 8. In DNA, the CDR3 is TGTGCCAGCAGCTTGAGAGCGGGAGCGGTGAAGCAGTACTTC. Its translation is CASSLRAGAVKQYF.

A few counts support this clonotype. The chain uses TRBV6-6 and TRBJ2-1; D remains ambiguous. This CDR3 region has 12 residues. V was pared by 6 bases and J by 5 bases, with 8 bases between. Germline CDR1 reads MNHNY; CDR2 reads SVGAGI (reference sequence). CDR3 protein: CASRPNDNEQFF. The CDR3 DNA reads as TGTGCCAGCAGGCCAAACGACAATGAGCAGTTCTTC.

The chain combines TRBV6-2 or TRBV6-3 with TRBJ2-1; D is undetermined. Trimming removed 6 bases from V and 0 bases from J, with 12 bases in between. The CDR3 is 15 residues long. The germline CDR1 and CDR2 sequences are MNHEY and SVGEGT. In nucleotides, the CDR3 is TGTGCCAGCAGACCTGACTCGAGCTCCTACAATGAGCAGTTCTTC. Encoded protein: CASRPDSSSYNEQFF.

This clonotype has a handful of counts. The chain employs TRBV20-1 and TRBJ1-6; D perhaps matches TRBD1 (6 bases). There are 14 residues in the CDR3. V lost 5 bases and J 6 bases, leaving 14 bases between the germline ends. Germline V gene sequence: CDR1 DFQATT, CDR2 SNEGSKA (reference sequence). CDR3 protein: CSAWDQGLNSPLHF. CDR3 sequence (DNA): TGCAGTGCTTGGGATCAGGGGCTTAATTCACCCCTCCACTTT.

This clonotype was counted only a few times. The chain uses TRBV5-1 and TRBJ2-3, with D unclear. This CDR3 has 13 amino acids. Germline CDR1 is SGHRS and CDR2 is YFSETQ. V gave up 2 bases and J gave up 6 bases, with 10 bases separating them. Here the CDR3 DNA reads TGCGCCAGCAGCTTCTATCGGGCGGATACGCAGTATTTT. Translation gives CASSFYRADTQYF.

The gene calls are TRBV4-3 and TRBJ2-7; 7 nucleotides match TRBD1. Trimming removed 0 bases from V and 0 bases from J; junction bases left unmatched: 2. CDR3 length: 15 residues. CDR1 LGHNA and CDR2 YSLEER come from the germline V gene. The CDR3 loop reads CASSQEDRSSYEQYF. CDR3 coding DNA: TGCGCCAGCAGCCAAGAGGACAGGAGCTCCTACGAGCAGTACTTC.

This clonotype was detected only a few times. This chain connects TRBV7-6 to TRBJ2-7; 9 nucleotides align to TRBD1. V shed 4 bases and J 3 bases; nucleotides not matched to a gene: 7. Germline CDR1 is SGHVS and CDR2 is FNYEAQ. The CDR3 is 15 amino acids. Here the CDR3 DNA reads TGTGCCAGCAGCTCGCTTTGGACAGGGGACTACGAGCAGTACTTC. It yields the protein CASSSLWTGDYEQYF.

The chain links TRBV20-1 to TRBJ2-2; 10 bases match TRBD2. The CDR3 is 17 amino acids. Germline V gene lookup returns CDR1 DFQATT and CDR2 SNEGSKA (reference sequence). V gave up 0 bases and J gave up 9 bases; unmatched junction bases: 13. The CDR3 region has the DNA TGCAGTGCTAGAGATTCGGGGCTAGCGGGAGTGGAGAGGGAGCTGTTTTTT. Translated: CSARDSGLAGVERELFF.

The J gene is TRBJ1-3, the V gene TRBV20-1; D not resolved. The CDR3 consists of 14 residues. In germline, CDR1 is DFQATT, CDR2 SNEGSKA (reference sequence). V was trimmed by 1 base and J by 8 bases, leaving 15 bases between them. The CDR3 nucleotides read TGCAGTGCTAGAGGGCCCCAATTTTCAGACACCATATATTTT. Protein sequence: CSARGPQFSDTIYF.

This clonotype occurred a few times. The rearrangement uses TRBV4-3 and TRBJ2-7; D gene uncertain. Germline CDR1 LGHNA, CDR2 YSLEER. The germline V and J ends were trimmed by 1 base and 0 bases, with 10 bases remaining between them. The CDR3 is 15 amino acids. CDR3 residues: CASSQAGGNSYEQYF. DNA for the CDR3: TGCGCCAGCAGCCAAGCCGGCGGTAACTCCTACGAGCAGTACTTC.

The CDR3 region has the DNA TGTGCCAGCAGCCCCGAGGGGGGCGGGTACGAGCAGTACTTC. Amino acid sequence: CASSPEGGGYEQYF. This rearrangement joins TRBV11-2 to TRBJ2-7; D is possibly TRBD1 or TRBD2 (6 bases each). CDR3 length: 14 residues. Germline assignment: CDR1 SGHAT and CDR2 FQNNGV. V was pared by 5 bases and J by 4 bases, with 15 bases between.

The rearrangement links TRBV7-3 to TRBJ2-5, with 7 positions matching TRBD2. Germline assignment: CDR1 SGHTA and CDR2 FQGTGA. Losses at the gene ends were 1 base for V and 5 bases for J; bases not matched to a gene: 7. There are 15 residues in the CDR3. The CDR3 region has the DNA TGTGCCAGCAGCTTAAACGGCGGGAGCGGGGAGACCCAGTACTTC. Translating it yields CASSLNGGSGETQYF.

The CDR3 loop reads CASSLGEWEQFF. The CDR3 DNA reads TGTGCCAGCAGCTTAGGGGAATGGGAGCAGTTCTTC. The chain has TRBV7-9 and TRBJ2-1; no clear D gene. In germline, CDR1 is SEHNR, CDR2 FQNEAQ (reference sequence). The CDR3 runs 12 residues. The V and J ends lost 1 base and 10 bases respectively, with 8 bases between them.